This is a list of T cell receptor beta chains from one sample in a study of T cell repertoires in cytomegalovirus infection. TCRdb recomputed calls from the reads with MiXCR, one row per CDR3 protein. The sample comprises about 60,000 distinct CDR3 sequences, around 20% of which are singletons, and more than 65% rests with the top ten. The antigens of these receptors remain unknown. Sequenced material: CD8+ T cells from cultured PBMCs, taken from culture after CMV antigen stimulation. These receptors all stem from a human donor in good health (CMV status not recorded). Some clones in this sample may be carry-over from other donors' samples. The CDR3 runs from the conserved cysteine through the conserved F or W. A D gene is named only where the DNA matches it firmly. Not all rows give a size; the values are once, few, many and, for expanded clones, a class.

TRBV6-5	15	TRBJ2-7	few	-	TGTGCCAGCAGTTACTCCGGGACTCTCGTTCACGAGCAGTACTTC	CASSYSGTLVHEQYF
TRBV6-2/TRBV6-3	15	TRBJ2-3	-	-	TGTGCCAGCACCTCCACCCTGGCTACCGCAGATACGCAGTATTTT	CASTSTLATADTQYF
TRBV12-3/TRBV12-4	17	TRBJ2-1	few	TRBD1	TGTGCCAGCGGCTTTGCTGTGGGACAGGGTAGGTCAAATGAGCAGTTCTTC	CASGFAVGQGRSNEQFF
TRBV7-9	16	TRBJ2-2	-	-	TGTGCCAGCAGCTCCACTTCCGGTTCCTACACCGGGGAGCTGTTTTTT	CASSSTSGSYTGELFF
TRBV7-2	15	TRBJ2-7	-	-	TGTGCCAGCAGCTTAGAGTTTTACGGAGCCCCCGAGCAGTACTTC	CASSLEFYGAPEQYF
TRBV7-9	14	TRBJ1-4	-	-	TGTGCCAGCAGCTTACCGGACCCTGGGGAAAAACTGTTTTTT	CASSLPDPGEKLFF
TRBV11-2	13	TRBJ2-1	-	TRBD2	TGTGCCAGCAGACAACTAGCGGGGGACGGGCAGTTCTTC	CASRQLAGDGQFF
TRBV7-2	13	TRBJ1-1	few	-	TGTGCCAGCACCCCCCTAGAAGGGTACTCGGCTTTCTTT	CASTPLEGYSAFF
TRBV7-2	14	TRBJ1-1	-	TRBD1	TGTGCCAGCAGCGTCGGGACAGGGTACGTTGAAGCTTTCTTT	CASSVGTGYVEAFF
TRBV7-2	14	TRBJ1-2	few	TRBD1	TGTGCCAGCAGCCCGGGACAGCCGAATTATGGCTACACCTTC	CASSPGQPNYGYTF
TRBV7-9	15	TRBJ2-1	-	TRBD2	TGTGCCAGCAAACTAGCGGGGGGACGTTACAATGAGCAGTTCTTC	CASKLAGGRYNEQFF
TRBV7-2	14	TRBJ2-7	few	-	TGTGCCAGCAGCGAGTTGGGGGCCTCCTACGAGCAGTACTTC	CASSELGASYEQYF
TRBV7-2	17	TRBJ2-5	few	TRBD1	TGTGCCAGCAGCTTACCCTTTAGGGACAGGGGGACCGAGACCCAGTACTTC	CASSLPFRDRGTETQYF
TRBV19	16	TRBJ1-5	-	-	TGTGCCAGTAGTATTTTGGCGGATTATAGCAATCAGCCCCAGCATTTT	CASSILADYSNQPQHF
TRBV28	14	TRBJ1-2	few	-	TGTGCCAGCAGTTACAGGGAGAGGCTATATGGCTACACCTTC	CASSYRERLYGYTF
TRBV7-6	13	TRBJ1-6	-	-	TGTGCCAGCAGCCTCTCGGGCGGTTCACCCCTCCACTTT	CASSLSGGSPLHF
TRBV12-5	17	TRBJ2-1	many	TRBD2	TGTGCTAGTGGTTTGGGAAAAGCGGGGTTCTCCTACAATGAGCAGTTCTTC	CASGLGKAGFSYNEQFF
TRBV7-2	14	TRBJ2-7	few	TRBD1	TGTGCCAGCAGCTTCGGGACAGGTGGATACGAGCAGTACTTC	CASSFGTGGYEQYF
TRBV28	13	TRBJ2-3	-	-	TGTGCCAGCAGTTTAACGATCGCAGATACGCAGTATTTT	CASSLTIADTQYF
TRBV2	14	TRBJ2-7	-	-	TGTGCCAGCAGTGAAAGCGCAGGGTGGGACGAGCAGTACTTC	CASSESAGWDEQYF
TRBV10-3	13	TRBJ1-1	few	-	TGTGCCAGCCGCGGCGGAGGGGTCACTGAAGCTTTCTTT	CASRGGGVTEAFF
TRBV18	16	TRBJ1-2	-	TRBD1	TGTGCCAGCTCACCAGTCGTCGGACAGGGGGCGCTTGGCTACACCTTC	CASSPVVGQGALGYTF
TRBV6-1	12	TRBJ2-3	-	-	TGTGCCGTGGGGGGGGGCCGTGATACGCAGTATTTT	CAVGGGRDTQYF
TRBV7-9	14	TRBJ1-4	-	-	TGTGCCAGCAGCCAGAGACAGTCCCGGGAAAAACTGTTTTTT	CASSQRQSREKLFF
TRBV7-8	14	TRBJ2-7	-	-	TGTGCCAGCAGCGTAGGAACCTTTGGTGGCGAGCAGTACTTC	CASSVGTFGGEQYF
TRBV30	14	TRBJ1-5	-	-	TGTGCCTGGAGTGTACGTACAGTCAATCAGCCCCAGCATTTT	CAWSVRTVNQPQHF
TRBV6-1	11	TRBJ2-1	few	-	TGTGCCAGCAGTGATCAGAATGAGCAGTTCTTC	CASSDQNEQFF
TRBV4-1	15	TRBJ1-3	few	TRBD1	TGCGCCAGCAGTTTTCGACAGGGGACTGGAAACACCATATATTTT	CASSFRQGTGNTIYF
TRBV29-1	15	TRBJ1-2	few	-	TGCAGCGTTGAAGAATTGAGACAGGCGCACTATGGCTACACCTTC	CSVEELRQAHYGYTF
TRBV4-3	15	TRBJ2-3	few	-	TGCGCCAGCAGCCAAGGGGGCAGTAGCACAGATACGCAGTATTTT	CASSQGGSSTDTQYF
TRBV7-2	13	TRBJ1-2	few	-	TGTGCCAGCAGTCCCGACGGGGGGAAGGGCTACACCTTC	CASSPDGGKGYTF
TRBV4-2	13	TRBJ1-3	-	-	TGTGCCAGCAGCCCATCCTCTGGAAACACCATATATTTT	CASSPSSGNTIYF
TRBV7-9	15	TRBJ2-1	-	-	TGTGCCAGCAACCCAGAGAGTAGCGGCTCGAATGAGCAGTTCTTC	CASNPESSGSNEQFF
TRBV10-2	15	TRBJ2-4	few	TRBD2	TGCGCCAGCAGTGAGTCGGGGACTATCAAAGACATTCAGTACTTC	CASSESGTIKDIQYF
TRBV12-3/TRBV12-4	14	TRBJ1-5	-	-	TGTGCCAGCAGTTTGGGAAGGTCTGTTCAGCCCCAGCATTTT	CASSLGRSVQPQHF
TRBV6-5	15	TRBJ2-1	few	-	TGTGCCAGCAGTTACTCTGTAAGCTCCTACAATGAGCAGTTCTTC	CASSYSVSSYNEQFF
TRBV6-2/TRBV6-3	13	TRBJ1-5	-	-	TGTGCCAGCGGGGGGGACGGGAATCAGCCCCAGCATTTT	CASGGDGNQPQHF
TRBV11-2	15	TRBJ1-1	few	-	TGTGCCAGCAGCCATTACTCGGAGGGAAAGGAGTCAGCTTTCTTT	CASSHYSEGKESAFF
TRBV12-3/TRBV12-4	15	TRBJ1-2	-	TRBD1	TGTGCCAGCAGTTTGGAGACAGGGGGACCCTATGGCTACACCTTC	CASSLETGGPYGYTF
TRBV12-3/TRBV12-4	15	TRBJ2-1	few	-	TGTGCCAGCAGTCTTCAAATTGGACTCTACAATGAGCAGTTCTTC	CASSLQIGLYNEQFF
TRBV6-2/TRBV6-3	16	TRBJ2-1	-	TRBD2	TGTGCCAGCAGTACCCCCAGCGGGGGGACTTCCCTTGAGCAGTTCTTC	CASSTPSGGTSLEQFF
TRBV7-2	17	TRBJ1-3	-	-	TGTGCCAGCAGCTTTATTGAGATGGGGATCTCTGGAAACACCATATATTTT	CASSFIEMGISGNTIYF
TRBV7-9	15	TRBJ2-7	few	TRBD1	TGTGCCAGCAGCCCCACCTCAGGGGGAAAGCACGAGCAGTACTTC	CASSPTSGGKHEQYF
TRBV7-2	14	TRBJ1-1	few	-	TGTGCCAGCAGCTTAAATCGGCCCAACGCTGAAGCTTTCTTT	CASSLNRPNAEAFF
TRBV7-6	12	TRBJ2-7	few	-	TGTGCCAGCAGCTTCACCCCCTACGAGCAGTACTTC	CASSFTPYEQYF
TRBV20-1	17	TRBJ2-1	few	-	TGCAGTGCTAGAGATCACGAAGGAGGGGATTATGAACATGAGCAGTTCTTC	CSARDHEGGDYEHEQFF
TRBV7-2	17	TRBJ2-3	few	-	TGTGCCAGCAGCTTACCCGGCCTGAATCCGCGCACAGATACGCAGTATTTT	CASSLPGLNPRTDTQYF
TRBV4-1	15	TRBJ1-2	-	TRBD1	TGCGCCAGCAGACCCACGGACAGGGCCGACTATGGCTACACCTTC	CASRPTDRADYGYTF
TRBV19	14	TRBJ1-1	-	-	TGTGCCAGTAGTAAGGGACGGCCGAACACTGAAGCTTTCTTT	CASSKGRPNTEAFF
TRBV12-3/TRBV12-4	17	TRBJ2-2	-	TRBD2	TGTGCCAGCAGTCCCCGGACTAGCGGGGGGGCTAGGGGGGAGCTGTTTTTT	CASSPRTSGGARGELFF
TRBV27	13	TRBJ2-1	few	-	TGTGCCAGCAGTCGACCGCAAGGCGATGAGCAGTTCTTC	CASSRPQGDEQFF
TRBV6-6	14	TRBJ2-5	-	TRBD1	TGTGCCAGCAGGCTACAGGGGGCGTTCGAGACCCAGTACTTC	CASRLQGAFETQYF
TRBV6-1	14	TRBJ2-2	-	TRBD1	TGTGCCAGCAGCTGGACAGGGATGGCCGGGGAGCTGTTTTTT	CASSWTGMAGELFF
TRBV4-1	16	TRBJ2-2	-	-	TGCGCCAGCAGCCATGGGAGGGGGCAGGACACCGGGGAGCTGTTTTTT	CASSHGRGQDTGELFF